This note documents a single T cell receptor (beta chain) sequence. This CDR3 is built from 15 residues. Germline V lookup: CDR1 SEHNR, CDR2 FQNEAQ (reference sequence). The V and J ends lost 5 bases and 5 bases respectively, with 19 bases between them. The data belong to a study of T cells after yellow fever vaccination. Via MiXCR, TCRdb re-called the 5' RACE reads, giving one row per CDR3 protein. This sample has around 360,000 distinct CDR3 sequences, with under 14% found just once. Sequenced here: PBMCs, sampled on the day of the first yellow fever vaccination. This sequence was found in a man in his late teens or twenties who received the YFV17D yellow fever vaccine. The chain employs TRBV7-9 and TRBJ2-7, with D possibly being TRBD2 (5 bases). CDR3 sequence reads: CASSDTGNFGHEQYF. CDR3 coding DNA: TGTGCCAGCAGCGATACCGGGAACTTCGGGCACGAGCAGTACTTC.